This entry lists 22 T cell receptor beta chains sequenced from one sample in a study of T-cell reconstitution after alpha-beta-depleted transplantation in children. Preparation of the TCRbeta library was carried out with unique molecular identifiers. TCRdb processed the PCR reads anew with MiXCR; each CDR3 protein has one entry. The table has about 870,000 distinct CDR3 sequences, less than 20% seen once; the top ten hold 5%. Source: PBMCs, mostly from graft donor cells, taken 360 days after TCRalphabeta/CD19-depleted stem cell transplant. These TCRs come from a male patient younger than 18 who had a stem cell transplant for acute lymphoblastic leukemia, so the T cells may come from the graft donor.

This clonotype was seen ten or more times. The chain is built from TRBV6-1 and TRBJ1-1; tentative D call: TRBD1 (5 bases). Trimming removed 3 bases from V and 7 bases from J, with 18 bases in between. The CDR3 runs to 15 residues. CDR1 is MNHNS and CDR2 is SASEGT in the germline V gene. The CDR3 sequence is CASSDRERALIEAFF. For the CDR3, the DNA is TGTGCCAGCAGTGACAGGGAACGGGCCTTGATTGAAGCTTTCTTT.

This clonotype has at least ten counts. This rearrangement joins TRBV5-1 to TRBJ1-5, with D tentatively TRBD1 (6 bases). Germline CDR1 reads SGHRS; CDR2 reads YFSETQ. The CDR3 runs to 15 residues. The germline V and J ends were trimmed by 1 base and 0 bases, with 8 bases remaining between them. This CDR3 is CASSLTGNSNQPQHF. The DNA for the CDR3 is TGCGCCAGCAGCTTGACAGGGAATAGCAATCAGCCCCAGCATTTT.

The chain combines TRBV7-9 with TRBJ2-1, with 9 nucleotides matching TRBD2. The germline V gene has CDR1 SEHNR and CDR2 FQNEAQ (reference sequence). V lost 1 base to trimming and J lost 6 bases; unmatched junction nucleotides: 4. The CDR3 has 15 amino acids. CDR3 DNA: TGTGCCAGCAGCTTAGTTAGCGGGAGTCCCAATGAGCAGTTCTTC. This encodes CASSLVSGSPNEQFF.

This rearrangement joins TRBV7-9 to TRBJ2-7; TRBD1 or TRBD2 may be the D gene (6 bases each). Germline CDR1 reads SEHNR; CDR2 reads FQNEAQ (reference sequence). The CDR3 has 17 amino acids. Trimming pared 2 bases from V and 5 bases from J, leaving 22 bases between. This CDR3 reads CASSLRSPGAPLHEQYF. CDR3 coding DNA: TGTGCCAGCAGCTTAAGGAGCCCGGGGGCCCCCCTTCACGAGCAGTACTTC.

The CDR3 DNA reads TGTGCCAGCAGCCAAGATTGGAACACCGGGGAGCTGTTTTTT. It translates to CASSQDWNTGELFF. The chain uses TRBV14 and TRBJ2-2; D is unclear. Deletions cut 0 bases from V and 1 base from J, with 3 bases between. The germline V gene encodes CDR1 SGHDN and CDR2 FVKESK. There are 14 residues in the CDR3.

This chain links TRBV7-2 with TRBJ2-5, with TRBD2 matching 11 bases. The CDR3 totals 16 residues. Trimming at V came to 4 bases and at J to 4 bases, leaving 8 bases not matched to a gene. Germline CDR1 SGHTA, CDR2 FQGNSA. CDR3 loop: CASSSGLAEPRETQYF. DNA of the CDR3: TGTGCCAGCAGCTCGGGACTAGCGGAACCCCGAGAGACCCAGTACTTC. The variable domain in full, with the rest retrieved from reference TRBV7-2 and TRBJ2-5, is GAGVSQSPSNKVTEKGKDVELRCDPISGHTALYWYRQSLGQGLEFLIYFQGNSAPDKSGLPSDRFSAERTGGSVSTLTIQRTQQEDSAVYLCASSSGLAEPRETQYFGPGTRLLVL.

The rearrangement joins TRBV19 to TRBJ1-5, with D perhaps matching TRBD1 (5 bases). V lost 1 base, J lost 4 bases, and 17 bases lay in between. The CDR3 is made up of 17 amino acids. Per germline, CDR1 LNHDA and CDR2 SQIVND (reference sequence). The CDR3 is CASSIGRVDKGNQPQHF. The CDR3 DNA sequence: TGTGCCAGTAGTATAGGCAGGGTCGATAAGGGGAATCAGCCCCAGCATTTT. Filled out from reference TRBV19 and TRBJ1-5, the complete variable domain reads DGGITQSPKYLFRKEGQNVTLSCEQNLNHDAMYWYRQDPGQGLRLIYYSQIVNDFQKGDIAEGYSVSREKKESFPLTVTSAQKNPTAFYLCASSIGRVDKGNQPQHFGDGTRLSIL.

The sample holds a few counts of this clonotype. The V and J genes are TRBV2 and TRBJ2-7; no firm D call. CDR1 is SNHLY and CDR2 is FYNNEI in the germline V gene. The CDR3 extends over 13 amino acids. V lost 1 base to trimming and J lost 5 bases, with 9 bases between them. The CDR3 DNA reads TGTGCCAGCAGTGAAGAGAGAGGAAACGAGCAGTACTTC. Translated: CASSEERGNEQYF.

This clonotype has only a few counts. This chain connects TRBV18 to TRBJ1-4; tentative D call: TRBD1 (5 bases). Trimming cost V 1 base and J 8 bases, with 11 bases left between them. This CDR3 has 14 amino acids. Germline loops: CDR1 KGHSH, CDR2 LQKENI. The CDR3 DNA reads TGTGCCAGCTCACCACAGGGGTTTGAAGAAAAACTGTTTTTT. Its protein is CASSPQGFEEKLFF. Based on the CDR3 plus reference TRBV18 and TRBJ1-4, the full variable domain is NAGVMQNPRHLVRRRGQEARLRCSPMKGHSHVYWYRQLPEEGLKFMVYLQKENIIDESGMPKERFSAEFPKEGPSILRIQQVVRGDSAAYFCASSPQGFEEKLFFGSGTQLSVL.

The V call is TRBV12-3 or TRBV12-4, the J call TRBJ1-1, with TRBD1 matching 7 bases. Trimming removed 7 bases from V and 1 base from J; junction bases left unmatched: 9. The CDR3 loop spans 15 amino acids. The DNA of the CDR3 is TGTGCCAGCATGGGAACACAGGGGAGGAACACTGAAGCTTTCTTT. It translates to CASMGTQGRNTEAFF.

The CDR3 DNA follows: TGTGCCAGCAGTTTAGGAAGTAGGGCGGCAGAAGATACGCAGTATTTT. Its protein is CASSLGSRAAEDTQYF. The chain joins TRBV12-3 or TRBV12-4 to TRBJ2-3; D unresolved. The CDR3 contains 16 residues. V was shortened by 1 base and J by 5 bases, with 16 bases between the two germline ends.

The sample holds a few counts of this clonotype. V is TRBV5-6 and J is TRBJ2-1; 12 bases agree with TRBD2. Trimming removed 2 bases from V and 2 bases from J; junction bases left unmatched: 5. The CDR3 length is 17 residues. Germline CDR1 and CDR2: SGHDT and YYEEEE. CDR3 in amino acids: CASSFPGLAGAYNEQFF. For the CDR3, the DNA is TGTGCCAGCAGCTTTCCGGGACTAGCGGGTGCCTACAATGAGCAGTTCTTC.

The chain is built from TRBV13 and TRBJ1-2; tentative D call: TRBD1 (5 bases). CDR1 is PRHDT and CDR2 is FYEKMQ in the germline V gene (reference sequence). The V end was cut by 0 bases, the J end by 4 bases, with 18 bases between. This CDR3 has 17 residues. CDR3 protein: CASSLGWDPVGAYGYTF. CDR3 nucleotides: TGTGCCAGCAGCTTAGGTTGGGACCCGGTTGGGGCCTATGGCTACACCTTC.

This clonotype was observed a few times. This chain connects TRBV20-1 to TRBJ1-2; 7 bases fit TRBD1. The CDR3 is 14 residues long. The V gene's germline CDR1 is DFQATT and CDR2 SNEGSKA (reference sequence). V shed 2 bases, J shed 4 bases, and the junction held 7 bases outside the gene matches. CDR3 DNA: TGCAGTGCTAGATTTACAGGGGTACCCTATGGCTACACCTTC. Protein sequence: CSARFTGVPYGYTF.

This clonotype occurred many times. The chain combines TRBV20-1 with TRBJ2-7; 7 bases are shared with TRBD2. The V gene end was trimmed by 0 bases and the J gene end by 2 bases; junction bases not matched to a gene: 7. Germline V gene lookup returns CDR1 DFQATT and CDR2 SNEGSKA (reference sequence). The CDR3 has 15 residues. The CDR3, as DNA: TGCAGTGCTAGAGATCGGGGGGTATCGCCCTACGAGCAGTACTTC. Residues: CSARDRGVSPYEQYF.

The V call is TRBV7-2, the J call TRBJ2-3, with no clear D. The germline CDR1 and CDR2 sequences are SGHTA and FQGNSA. V lost 0 bases and J lost 1, with 8 bases in between. The CDR3 loop spans 15 amino acids. The CDR3 reads CASSLAGLGTDTQYF. Written as DNA, the CDR3 is TGTGCCAGCAGCTTAGCAGGCCTGGGCACAGATACGCAGTATTTT. Full variable domain (outside the CDR3, taken from reference TRBV7-2 and TRBJ2-3): GAGVSQSPSNKVTEKGKDVELRCDPISGHTALYWYRQSLGQGLEFLIYFQGNSAPDKSGLPSDRFSAERTGGSVSTLTIQRTQQEDSAVYLCASSLAGLGTDTQYFGPGTRLTVL.

The chain is built from TRBV7-9 and TRBJ2-1, with D perhaps TRBD2 (7 bases). V dropped 2 bases and J dropped 4 bases, with 15 bases sitting between them. The germline V gene encodes CDR1 SEHNR and CDR2 FQNEAQ (reference sequence). This CDR3 spans 16 amino acids. The CDR3 loop reads CASSLRGTNLYNEQFF. CDR3 DNA sequence: TGTGCCAGCAGCTTAAGGGGGACTAACCTTTACAATGAGCAGTTCTTC.

This chain links TRBV29-1 with TRBJ2-5; 9 bases align to TRBD2. CDR1 is SQVTM and CDR2 is ANQGSEA in the germline V gene. The V gene end was trimmed by 6 bases and the J gene end by 4 bases; junction bases not matched to a gene: 6. This CDR3 has 13 residues. CDR3 sequence reads: CSVRLAVVETQYF. DNA for the CDR3: TGCAGCGTGCGACTAGCGGTTGTAGAGACCCAGTACTTC.

Comment on this clonotype: In this CDR3 the conserved last residue, phenylalanine or tryptophan, is missing, so a read error is likely. The chain recombines TRBV7-9 with TRBJ1-1; no clear D gene. Trimming removed 5 bases at V and 0 bases at J, with 16 bases between. Germline-derived CDR1 and CDR2 are SEHNR and FQNEAQ (reference sequence). The CDR3 runs to 16 residues. CDR3 in DNA: TGTGCCAGCAGCCCGATTAGGGTCCACTTGAACACTGAAGCTTTCTGT. The encoded protein is CASSPIRVHLNTEAFC.

This clonotype has more than one count but fewer than ten. This rearrangement joins TRBV25-1 to TRBJ2-7, with 10 positions matching TRBD2. The V segment lost 3 bases and the J segment 9 bases; nucleotides outside the gene matches: 14. Germline CDR1 and CDR2: MGHDK and SYGVNS. The CDR3 is 16 amino acids. The CDR3 loop is CASSDPTSGTGSGQYF. CDR3 DNA sequence: TGTGCCAGCAGTGATCCCACTAGCGGGACCGGGTCTGGGCAGTACTTC.

The chain uses TRBV13 and TRBJ2-7; the match to TRBD2 covers 7 bases. The V gene's germline CDR1 is PRHDT and CDR2 FYEKMQ (reference sequence). The CDR3 length is 16 residues. The trim removed 8 bases at V and 3 bases at J, leaving 16 bases unmatched. The CDR3 here is CASSPNEGGEYYEQYF. In DNA, the CDR3 is TGTGCCAGCTCTCCTAACGAGGGAGGGGAGTACTACGAGCAGTACTTC.

This clonotype was observed many times. The chain links TRBV27 to TRBJ1-5; 7 bases line up with TRBD1. Per the germline V gene, CDR1 is MNHEY and CDR2 is SMNVEV (reference sequence). V lost 6 bases to trimming and J lost 5 bases; unmatched junction nucleotides: 16. This CDR3 has 17 amino acids. As DNA, the CDR3 is TGTGCCAGCAGCCCTGTTTTGCAGGGGGAGAGGGATCAGCCCCAGCATTTT. Translated: CASSPVLQGERDQPQHF.